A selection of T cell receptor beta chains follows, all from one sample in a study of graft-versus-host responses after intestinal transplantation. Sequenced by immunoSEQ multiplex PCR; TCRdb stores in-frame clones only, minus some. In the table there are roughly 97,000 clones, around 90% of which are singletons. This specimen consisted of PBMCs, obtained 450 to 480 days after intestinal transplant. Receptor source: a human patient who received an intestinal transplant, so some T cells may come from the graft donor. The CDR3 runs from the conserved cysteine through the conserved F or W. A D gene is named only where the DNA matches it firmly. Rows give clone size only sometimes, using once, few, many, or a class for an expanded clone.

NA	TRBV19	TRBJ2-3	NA	CASRDRAGATDTQYF	TGTGCCAGTAGGGACCGGGCTGGGGCCACAGATACGCAGTATTTT
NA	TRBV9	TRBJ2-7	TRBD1	CASSPTGDPTYEQYF	TGTGCCAGCAGTCCTACAGGGGACCCTACCTACGAGCAGTACTTC
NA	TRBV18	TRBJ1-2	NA	CASSPLGGKLDYGYTF	TGTGCCAGCTCACCCCTGGGGGGTAAATTGGACTATGGCTACACCTTC
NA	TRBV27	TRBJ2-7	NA	CASSPNPYYEQYF	TGTGCCAGCAGCCCGAACCCCTACTACGAGCAGTACTTC
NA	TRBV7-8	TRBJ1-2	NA	CASSLEPGPLYGYTF	TGTGCCAGCAGCTTAGAACCAGGGCCGCTGTATGGCTACACCTTC
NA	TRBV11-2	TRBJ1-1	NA	CASSSTTGGNTEAFF	TGTGCCAGCAGCTCGACGACAGGCGGCAACACTGAAGCTTTCTTT
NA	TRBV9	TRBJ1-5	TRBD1	CASSVAQGTEANQPQHF	TGTGCCAGCAGCGTAGCTCAAGGGACAGAAGCAAATCAGCCCCAGCATTTT
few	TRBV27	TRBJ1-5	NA	CASSLGYSNQPQHF	TGTGCCAGCAGTTTGGGATATAGCAATCAGCCCCAGCATTTT
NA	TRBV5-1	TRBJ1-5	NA	CASSRGDNQPQHF	TGCGCCAGCAGTAGGGGAGACAATCAGCCCCAGCATTTT
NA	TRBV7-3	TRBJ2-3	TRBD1	CASSPGQGSTDTQYF	TGTGCCAGCAGCCCGGGACAGGGGTCCACAGATACGCAGTATTTT
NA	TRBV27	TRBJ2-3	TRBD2	CASSFGGGPRDTQYF	TGTGCCAGCAGTTTCGGCGGGGGGCCTAGAGATACGCAGTATTTT
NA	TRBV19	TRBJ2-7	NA	CASRTVAGGNEQYF	TGTGCCAGTAGGACGGTTGCCGGGGGTAACGAGCAGTACTTC
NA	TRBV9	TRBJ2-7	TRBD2	CASSVGGTSGLEQYF	TGTGCCAGCAGCGTAGGAGGGACTAGCGGCCTCGAGCAGTACTTC
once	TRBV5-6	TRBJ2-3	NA	CASSFRPDTQYF	TGTGCCAGCAGCTTTCGACCGGATACGCAGTATTTT
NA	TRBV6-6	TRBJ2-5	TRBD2	CASSELAGLLETQYF	TGTGCCAGCAGCGAGCTAGCGGGGCTGTTAGAGACCCAGTACTTC
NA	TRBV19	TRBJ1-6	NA	CASRGGSSYNSPLHF	TGTGCCAGTAGGGGTGGGAGCTCCTATAATTCACCCCTCCACTTT
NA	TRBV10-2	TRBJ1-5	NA	CASSERDGSNQPQHF	TGCGCCAGCAGTGAAAGAGACGGTAGCAATCAGCCCCAGCATTTT
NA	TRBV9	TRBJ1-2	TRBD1	CASSVGGQGDGGYTF	TGTGCCAGCAGCGTAGGGGGACAGGGGGATGGTGGCTACACCTTC
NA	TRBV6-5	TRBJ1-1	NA	CASTHGVPNTEAFF	TGTGCCAGCACCCACGGGGTGCCTAACACTGAAGCTTTCTTT
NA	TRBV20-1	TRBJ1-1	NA	CSARLGTEAFF	TGCAGTGCCCGACTCGGCACTGAAGCTTTCTTT
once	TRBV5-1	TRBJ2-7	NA	CASSPEAVRKKSLSSYEQYF	TGCGCCAGCAGCCCGGAGGCCGTACGGAAAAAAAGCCTCAGCTCCTACGAGCAGTACTTC
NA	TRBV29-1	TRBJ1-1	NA	CSVGIGTEAFF	TGCAGCGTCGGGATCGGCACTGAAGCTTTCTTT
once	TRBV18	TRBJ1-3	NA	CASSRGGAGNTIYF	TGTGCCAGCTCCCGGGGGGGTGCCGGAAACACCATATATTTT
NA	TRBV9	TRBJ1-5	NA	CASSVGSVQPQDF	TGTGCCAGCAGCGTAGGGTCCGTTCAGCCCCAGGATTTT
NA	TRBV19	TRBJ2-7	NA	CASSLGYRDEQYF	TGTGCCAGTAGTCTAGGGTACCGCGACGAGCAGTACTTC
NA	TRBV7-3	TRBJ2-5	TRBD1	CASSLGTGARQETQYF	TGTGCCAGCAGCTTAGGGACAGGGGCGCGCCAAGAGACCCAGTACTTC
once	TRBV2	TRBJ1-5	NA	CASSEALGRGSNQPQHF	TGTGCCAGCAGTGAAGCGCTGGGCCGCGGGAGCAATCAGCCCCAGCATTTT
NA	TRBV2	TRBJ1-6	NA	CASSGPPGSSYNSPLHF	TGTGCCAGCAGTGGCCCCCCGGGGAGCTCCTATAATTCACCCCTCCACTTT
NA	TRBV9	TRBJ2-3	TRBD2	CASSVSGSGGALSGREQYF	TGTGCCAGCAGCGTAAGCGGTAGCGGGGGGGCCCTCTCAGGAAGGGAGCAGTATTTT
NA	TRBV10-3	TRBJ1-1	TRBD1	CAISAGQGNTEAFF	TGTGCCATCAGCGCCGGACAGGGGAACACTGAAGCTTTCTTT
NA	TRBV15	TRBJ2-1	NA	CATSREGQTHNEQFF	TGTGCCACCAGCAGAGAGGGACAAACCCACAATGAGCAGTTCTTC
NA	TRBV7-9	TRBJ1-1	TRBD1	CASTLQGRYTEAFF	TGTGCCAGCACCCTACAGGGGAGGTACACTGAAGCTTTCTTT
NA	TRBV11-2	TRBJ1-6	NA	CASSLLARKAPLHF	TGTGCCAGCAGCTTACTTGCCCGAAAGGCACCCCTCCACTTT
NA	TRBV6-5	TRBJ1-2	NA	CATSGPYGYTF	TGTGCCACCTCGGGACCTTATGGCTACACCTTC
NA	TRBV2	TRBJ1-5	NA	CASTERRENQPQHF	TGTGCCAGCACCGAGAGGAGGGAAAATCAGCCCCAGCATTTT
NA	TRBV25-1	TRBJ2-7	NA	CASIKDNQGPYEQYF	TGTGCCAGCATTAAGGACAACCAGGGACCCTACGAGCAGTACTTC
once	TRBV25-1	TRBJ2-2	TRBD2	CASSPVRGTAGELFF	TGTGCCAGCAGCCCCGTGCGGGGGACGGCCGGGGAGCTGTTTTTT
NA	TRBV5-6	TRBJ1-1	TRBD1	CASSPQGAEAFF	TGTGCCAGCAGCCCGCAGGGGGCTGAAGCTTTCTTT
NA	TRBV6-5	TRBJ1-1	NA	CASRYLGAETEAFF	TGTGCCAGCAGATACCTCGGGGCAGAGACTGAAGCTTTCTTT
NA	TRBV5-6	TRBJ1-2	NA	CASSLGAGGAYTF	TGTGCCAGCAGCTTGGGCGCCGGGGGGGCCTACACCTTC
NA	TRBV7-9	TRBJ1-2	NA	CASKTAGGSDYGYTF	TGTGCCAGCAAGACGGCCGGGGGATCCGACTATGGCTACACCTTC
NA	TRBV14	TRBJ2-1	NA	CASSQAGRYNEQFF	TGTGCCAGCAGCCAAGCCGGAAGATACAATGAGCAGTTCTTC
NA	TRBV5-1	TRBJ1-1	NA	CASSPPARLGTEAFF	TGCGCCAGCAGCCCGCCGGCCCGATTGGGAACTGAAGCTTTCTTT
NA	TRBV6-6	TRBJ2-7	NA	CASSYLYSYEQYF	TGTGCCAGCAGTTACTTATACTCCTACGAGCAGTACTTC
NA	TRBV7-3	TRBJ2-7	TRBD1	CASSLRDRDNEQYF	TGTGCCAGCAGCTTGCGGGACAGGGACAACGAGCAGTACTTC
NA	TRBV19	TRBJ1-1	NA	CASSMVTNTEAFF	TGTGCCAGTAGTATGGTCACGAACACTGAAGCTTTCTTT
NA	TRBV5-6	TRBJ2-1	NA	CASSLLGNEQFF	TGTGCCAGCAGCTTGCTAGGCAATGAGCAGTTCTTC
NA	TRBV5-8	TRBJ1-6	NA	CASSLGSPLHF	TGTGCCAGCAGCTTGGGCTCACCCCTCCACTTT
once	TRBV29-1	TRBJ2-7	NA	CSVEETAFSYEQYF	TGCAGCGTTGAAGAGACAGCCTTTTCCTACGAGCAGTACTTC